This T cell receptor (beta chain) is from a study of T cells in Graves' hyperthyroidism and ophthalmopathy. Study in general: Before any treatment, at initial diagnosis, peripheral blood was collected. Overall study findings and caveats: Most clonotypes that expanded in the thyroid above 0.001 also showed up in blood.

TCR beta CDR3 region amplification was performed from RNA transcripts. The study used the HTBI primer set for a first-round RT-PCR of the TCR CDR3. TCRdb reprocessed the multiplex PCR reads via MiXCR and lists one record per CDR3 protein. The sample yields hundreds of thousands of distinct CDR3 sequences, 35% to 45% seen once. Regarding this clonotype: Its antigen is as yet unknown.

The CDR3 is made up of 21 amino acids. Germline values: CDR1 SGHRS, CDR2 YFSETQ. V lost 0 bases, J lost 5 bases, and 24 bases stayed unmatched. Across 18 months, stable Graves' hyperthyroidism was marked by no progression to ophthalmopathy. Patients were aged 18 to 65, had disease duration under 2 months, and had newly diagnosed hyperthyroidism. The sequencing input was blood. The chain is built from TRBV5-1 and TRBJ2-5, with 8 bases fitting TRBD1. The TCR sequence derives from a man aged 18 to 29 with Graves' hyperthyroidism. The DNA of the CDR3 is TGCGCCAGCAGCTTGGGGATACTCAAGAGACGGGCAGGGGGCTTGGAGGAGACCCAGTACTTC. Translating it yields CASSLGILKRRAGGLEETQYF. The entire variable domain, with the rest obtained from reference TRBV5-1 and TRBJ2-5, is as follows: KAGVTQTPRYLIKTRGQQVTLSCSPISGHRSVSWYQQTPGQGLQFLFEYFSETQRNKGNFPGRFSGRQFSNSRSEMNVSTLELGDSALYLCASSLGILKRRAGGLEETQYFGPGTRLLVL.